This T cell receptor (beta chain) stems from a study of T-cell memory formation after mild COVID-19. A single record per CDR3 protein comes from TCRdb applying MiXCR to the 5' RACE reads. The sample lists about 270,000 distinct CDR3 sequences; 15% to 20% were seen once. The germline V gene encodes CDR1 ENHRY and CDR2 SYGVKD. CDR3 length equals 16 residues. Trimming cost V 6 bases and J 5 bases; bases outside gene matches: 11. The table lists this clonotype with a few counts. The specimen sequenced was PBMCs or a T cell subset sorted from them (not recorded which). The chain employs TRBV10-3 and TRBJ2-1; the match to TRBD2 covers 9 bases. The sequence derives from a man younger than 35 who had mild COVID-19 (a few samples of this study predate the infection). Cell type and time point are not known. The CDR3 protein is CAIRVGGLAQHNEQFF. The CDR3, as DNA: TGTGCCATCAGGGTTGGGGGACTAGCCCAGCACAATGAGCAGTTCTTC.